The subject of this entry is one TCR beta chain. Sequencing used immunoSEQ multiplex PCR; TCRdb keeps in-frame clones, though not all of them. The sample carries approximately 250,000 clones, almost 85% recorded once. This record comes from a study of blood T cell repertoires in COVID-19. The CDR3 has 15 residues. Germline V gives CDR1 SGHTA, CDR2 FQGNSA. Trimming shortened V by 5 bases and J by 2 bases, and 12 bases separated the two germline ends. The genes are TRBV7-2 and TRBJ2-2; TRBD2 is a possible D gene (6 bases). What was sequenced was PBMCs or T cells enriched from blood (not recorded which). The TCR sequence derives from a woman aged 45-65 years with acute COVID-19. CDR3: CASSLGLTNTGELFF. The CDR3 DNA reads as TGTGCCAGCAGCCTGGGACTCACTAACACCGGGGAGCTGTTTTTT. The variable domain in full, with the rest retrieved from reference TRBV7-2 and TRBJ2-2, is GAGVSQSPSNKVTEKGKDVELRCDPISGHTALYWYRQSLGQGLEFLIYFQGNSAPDKSGLPSDRFSAERTGGSVSTLTIQRTQQEDSAVYLCASSLGLTNTGELFFGEGSRLTVL.